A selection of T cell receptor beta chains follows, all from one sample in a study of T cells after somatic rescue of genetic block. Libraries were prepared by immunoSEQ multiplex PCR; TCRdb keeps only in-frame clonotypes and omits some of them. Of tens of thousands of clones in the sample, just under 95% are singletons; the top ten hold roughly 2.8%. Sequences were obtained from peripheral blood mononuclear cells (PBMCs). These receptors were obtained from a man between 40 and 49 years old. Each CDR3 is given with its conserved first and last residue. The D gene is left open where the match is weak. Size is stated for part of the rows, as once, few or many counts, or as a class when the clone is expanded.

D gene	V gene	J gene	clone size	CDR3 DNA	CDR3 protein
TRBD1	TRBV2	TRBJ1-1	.	TGTGCCAGCACCAAACGGGGACAGGCGAACACTGAAGCTTTCTTT	CASTKRGQANTEAFF
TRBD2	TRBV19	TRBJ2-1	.	TGTGCCAGTAGTCCCGAGGGACTAGCGGGAGGGCTGTTGAATGAGCAGTTCTTC	CASSPEGLAGGLLNEQFF
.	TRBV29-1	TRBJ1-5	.	TGCAGCGTTGAATCCCCCGATTTGGGCGGCAATCAGCCCCAGCATTTT	CSVESPDLGGNQPQHF
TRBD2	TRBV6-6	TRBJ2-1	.	TGTGCCAGCAGGCCGCGCCTAGCGGGAGTTAATGAGCAGTTCTTC	CASRPRLAGVNEQFF
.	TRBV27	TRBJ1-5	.	TGTGCCAGCGGTGGGGGGGACTCAAATCAGCCCCAGCATTTT	CASGGGDSNQPQHF
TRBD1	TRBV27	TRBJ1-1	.	TGTGCCAGCAGTCGGACAGGGGGGACTGAAGCTTTCTTT	CASSRTGGTEAFF
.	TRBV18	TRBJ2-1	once	TGTGCCAGCTCACCAGGGCCAAGTGTAAATGAGCAGTTCTTC	CASSPGPSVNEQFF
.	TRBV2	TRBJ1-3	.	TGTGCCAGCAGGTCCGGGTCCATCTCTGGAAACACCATATATTTT	CASRSGSISGNTIYF
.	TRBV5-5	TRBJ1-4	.	TGTGCCAGCAGCTCTGTCGACAGGCCCTATAATGAAAAACTGTTTTTT	CASSSVDRPYNEKLFF
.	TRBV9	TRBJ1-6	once	TGTGCCAGCAGGGCCGACGCGCCACCCCTCCACTTT	CASRADAPPLHF
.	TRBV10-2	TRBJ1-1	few	TGCGCCAGCAGACAGGGAGGGCCGAACACTGAAGCTTTCTTT	CASRQGGPNTEAFF
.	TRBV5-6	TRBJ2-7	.	TGTGCCAGCAGCTCCCGCCGGGCCTACGAGCAGTACTTC	CASSSRRAYEQYF
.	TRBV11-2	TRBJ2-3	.	TGTGCCAGCAGCTTAGTGCTTCCGCGGGATACGCAGTATTTT	CASSLVLPRDTQYF
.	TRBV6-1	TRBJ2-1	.	TGTGCCAGCAGCCGGGACTCCGAAAGTACGCAGTTCTTC	CASSRDSESTQFF
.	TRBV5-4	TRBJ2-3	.	TGTGCCAGCAGCCCCGGGACACGAGGCTTTACGCAGTATTTT	CASSPGTRGFTQYF
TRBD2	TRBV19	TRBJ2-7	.	TGTGCCAGTAGCCCCGGGCTAGCGGGCCTCGGGTACGAGCAGTACTTC	CASSPGLAGLGYEQYF
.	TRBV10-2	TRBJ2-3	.	TGCGCCAGCAGTGATGGGGGCAGCCCAGATACGCAGTATTTT	CASSDGGSPDTQYF
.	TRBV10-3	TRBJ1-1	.	TGTGCCACTGAGGGACCGACGAACACTGAAGCTTTCTTT	CATEGPTNTEAFF
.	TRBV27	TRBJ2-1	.	TGTGCCAGCAGTTTCGGGAACAATGAGCAGTTCTTC	CASSFGNNEQFF
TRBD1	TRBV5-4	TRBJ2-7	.	TGTGCCAGCAGCTCGGGACAGGACCACGAGCAGTACTTC	CASSSGQDHEQYF
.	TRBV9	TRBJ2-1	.	TGTGCCAGCAGCGATACCGGGGGCCCCTACAATGAGCAGTTCTTC	CASSDTGGPYNEQFF
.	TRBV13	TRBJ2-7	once	TGTGCCAGCAGCTTGGGGTACGAGCAGTACTTC	CASSLGYEQYF
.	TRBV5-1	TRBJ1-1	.	TGCGCCAGCAGGTGGGGGCAGGGTTTCACTGAAGCTTTCTTT	CASRWGQGFTEAFF
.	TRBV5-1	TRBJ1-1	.	TGCGCCAGCAGACCATACGGGGACGGTGAAGCTTTCTTT	CASRPYGDGEAFF
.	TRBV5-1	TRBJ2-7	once	TGCGCCAGCAGCTTAGGCTACGAGCAGTACTTC	CASSLGYEQYF
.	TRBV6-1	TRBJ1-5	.	TGTGCCAGCAGTGAAGGAATCACTAATCAGCCCCAGCATTTT	CASSEGITNQPQHF
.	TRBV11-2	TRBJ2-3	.	TGTGCCAGCAGCTGGGACCATAGGGGGTCAGATACGCAGTATTTT	CASSWDHRGSDTQYF
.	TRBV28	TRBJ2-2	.	TGTGCCAGCAGTCTCCCGGGACTCTATACCGGGGAGCTGTTTTTT	CASSLPGLYTGELFF
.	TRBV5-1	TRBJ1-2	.	TGCGCCAGCAGCTTGGGTACAGTAAACTATGGCTACACCTTC	CASSLGTVNYGYTF
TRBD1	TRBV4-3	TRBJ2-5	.	TGCGCCAGCAGCCAAGATTTTCAGGGGGCAAACCAAGAGACCCAGTACTTC	CASSQDFQGANQETQYF
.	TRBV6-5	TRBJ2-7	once	TGTGCCAGCAGTTACAACAGATACGAGCAGTACTTC	CASSYNRYEQYF
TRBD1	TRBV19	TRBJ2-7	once	TGTGCCAGTAGTGCCGGGACAGGCTGGGGCGAGCAGTACTTC	CASSAGTGWGEQYF
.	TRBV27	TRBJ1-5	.	TGTGCCAGCAGTCGCCTGCGGGGTGCGCAGCCCCAGCATTTT	CASSRLRGAQPQHF
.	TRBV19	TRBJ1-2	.	TGTGCCGCGCGGGCCGCTGACTATGGCTACACCTTC	CAARAADYGYTF
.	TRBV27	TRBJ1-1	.	TGTGCCAGCAGTACCTCCCCCGCCCGAACTGAAGCTTTCTTT	CASSTSPARTEAFF